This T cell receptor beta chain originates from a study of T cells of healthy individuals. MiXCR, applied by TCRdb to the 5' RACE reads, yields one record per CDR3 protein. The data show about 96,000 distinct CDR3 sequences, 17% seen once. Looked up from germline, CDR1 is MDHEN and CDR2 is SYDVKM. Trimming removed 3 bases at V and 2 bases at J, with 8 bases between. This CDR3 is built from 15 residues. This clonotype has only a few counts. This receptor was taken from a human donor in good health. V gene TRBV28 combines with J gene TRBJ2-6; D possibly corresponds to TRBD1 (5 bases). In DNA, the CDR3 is TGTGCCAGCAGTTTCCCCAGGGCTGGGGCCAACGTCCTGACTTTC. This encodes CASSFPRAGANVLTF. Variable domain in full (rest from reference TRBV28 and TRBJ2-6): DVKVTQSSRYLVKRTGEKVFLECVQDMDHENMFWYRQDPGLGLRLIYFSYDVKMKEKGDIPEGYSVSREKKERFSLILESASTNQTSMYLCASSFPRAGANVLTFGAGSRLTVL.